This record covers a single TCR beta chain. The antigen is unknown. The CDR3 has 14 amino acids. The germline V gene encodes CDR1 MNHNY and CDR2 SVGAGI (reference sequence). V trimming: 7 bases; J trimming: 1 base; junction bases outside the gene matches: 3. The data are from a study of cytomegalovirus exposure and HLA in healthy donors. Profiled with immunoSEQ multiplex PCR; TCRdb holds only in-frame clones, not every one. The sample includes 150,000 to 200,000 clones, around four fifths seen only once; the top ten take 2% to 2.5%. General study points: The study listed 150 to 200 cytomegalovirus-associated TCR beta chains.

The sequenced sample was PBMCs. This chain links TRBV6-6 with TRBJ2-2, with 7 bases identical to TRBD2. This TCR was sampled from a man between 25 and 39 years old in good health and CMV-seropositive. CDR3 coding DNA: TGTGCCAGCAAGGGGACTAAGAACACCGGGGAGCTGTTTTTT. Translation gives CASKGTKNTGELFF.